This TCR beta chain was profiled in a study of CD8 T cells in Susac syndrome. Reverse transcription used about 0.45 to 1 ug RNA and random hexamers. TCRdb recomputed calls from the immunoSEQ multiplex PCR reads with MiXCR, one row per CDR3 protein. The table has about 76,000 distinct CDR3 sequences, 90% to 95% seen once. The CDR3 extends over 15 amino acids. The V segment lost 2 bases and the J segment 7 bases; nucleotides outside the gene matches: 11. CDR1 is DFQATT, CDR2 SNEGSKA, per germline (reference sequence). The TCR was taken from a human donor with Susac syndrome. V is TRBV20-1 and J is TRBJ2-5, with TRBD1 identical over 9 bases. Sequenced input: CD8+ T cells from PBMCs. CDR3 sequence reads: CSARKGQGAVGTQYF. The CDR3 DNA follows: TGCAGTGCTAGAAAGGGACAGGGAGCGGTTGGGACCCAGTACTTC.